Presented here are 17 T cell receptor beta chains from one specimen sequenced in a study of OX40 agonist ivuxolimab in advanced cancers. TCRdb's table, derived via immunoSEQ multiplex PCR, lists solely in-frame clones and lacks some. The sample has 25,000 to 30,000 clones, 86% seen once. This sample comprised CD4+ or CD8+ T cells sorted from blood, obtained in a trial of the OX40 agonist ivuxolimab. Every receptor here comes from an adult with an advanced solid tumor such as melanoma, head and neck, liver or kidney cancer.

The genes are TRBV7-9 and TRBJ2-1; D uncertain. Germline CDR1 reads SEHNR; CDR2 reads FQNEAQ (reference sequence). This CDR3 has 14 amino acids. The V end lost 7 bases, the J end lost 1 base, and 11 bases lay between the germline ends. CDR3 coding DNA: TGTGCCAGCACGGGCAGCCCATCCTACAATGAGCAGTTCTTC. Translated, it gives CASTGSPSYNEQFF.

The J gene is TRBJ1-5, the V gene TRBV10-1; D possibly corresponds to TRBD1 (6 bases). The germline V gene encodes CDR1 WNHNN and CDR2 SYGVQD (reference sequence). Between the trimmed V and J ends, which lost 6 bases and 6 bases, there was a span of 12 bases. The CDR3 length is 13 residues. The CDR3 is CASRRQDSQPQHF. Written as DNA, the CDR3 is TGCGCCAGCAGACGACAGGATTCTCAGCCCCAGCATTTT.

The rearrangement uses TRBV27 and TRBJ2-1; 7 positions match TRBD1. The V gene end was trimmed by 6 bases and the J gene end by 7 bases; junction bases not matched to a gene: 6. Germline assignment: CDR1 MNHEY and CDR2 SMNVEV (reference sequence). The CDR3 totals 13 residues. The DNA for the CDR3 is TGTGCCAGCAGGACAGGGCTCTGGAATGAGCAGTTCTTC. This gives the protein CASRTGLWNEQFF.

This chain joins TRBV2 and TRBJ2-1; TRBD2 agrees at 16 bases. The CDR3 has 20 amino acids. Per the germline V gene, CDR1 is SNHLY and CDR2 is FYNNEI. Unmatched junction bases numbered 7, after V lost 0 bases and J lost 2 bases. The CDR3 loop is CASSEATGLAGGPPYNEQFF. CDR3 DNA sequence: TGTGCCAGCAGTGAAGCCACGGGACTAGCGGGGGGGCCCCCCTACAATGAGCAGTTCTTC.

The chain is built from TRBV6-5 and TRBJ1-4; tentatively, D is TRBD1 (5 bases). The J call is doubtful: the DNA matches TRBJ2-2 better. The CDR3 sequence is 12 residues long. CDR1 and CDR2 from the germline V gene are MNHEY and SVGAGI. The CDR3 region has the DNA TGTGCCAGCAGTTCCCAGGACAGGGAGCTGTTTTTT. Protein sequence: CASSSQDRELFF.

The chain couples TRBV28 to TRBJ2-7; 8 bases map to TRBD1. Germline V gene data show CDR1 as MDHEN and CDR2 as SYDVKM. This CDR3 has 12 residues. V was clipped by 5 bases and J by 6 bases; unmatched bases: 3. CDR3 protein: CASSPTGGEQYF. The DNA for the CDR3 is TGTGCCAGCAGTCCCACAGGGGGCGAGCAGTACTTC.

The V call is TRBV27, the J call TRBJ2-3, with TRBD2 as a possible D gene (6 bases). This CDR3 has 11 residues. The germline V gene has CDR1 MNHEY and CDR2 SMNVEV (reference sequence). V lost 7 bases and J lost 11, with 13 bases in between. CDR3 nucleotide sequence: TGTGCCAGCACCGGGGAGGTTAGGCAGTATTTT. Protein sequence: CASTGEVRQYF.

CDR3 nucleotides: TGTGCCAGCAGTGGGATAGCGGGGGGCGAGAGCACAGATACGCAGTATTTT. Translating it yields CASSGIAGGESTDTQYF. The V and J genes are TRBV27 and TRBJ2-3; TRBD2 aligns across 10 bases. Germline CDR1 MNHEY, CDR2 SMNVEV (reference sequence). Germline trimming cut 5 bases from V and 0 bases from J; bases unmatched to any gene: 8. The CDR3 length is 17 residues.

This clone came up once. Written as DNA, the CDR3 is TGTGCCAGCAGCCTCACCGGCCGGGTGGGGGCTAGAAGGACTGAAGCTTTCTTT. Protein sequence: CASSLTGRVGARRTEAFF. V is TRBV11-3 and J is TRBJ1-1; maybe TRBD1 (6 bases). This CDR3 has 18 amino acids. The V gene's germline CDR1 is SGHNT and CDR2 YENEEA. Trimming left V 5 bases short and J 5 bases short, with 27 bases between.

This clone was observed once. The chain carries TRBV6-5 and TRBJ1-1; a weak D match, TRBD1 (5 bases). CDR3 length: 13 residues. Per germline, CDR1 MNHEY and CDR2 SVGAGI. V lost 5 bases and J lost 3, with 10 bases in between. The CDR3 sequence is CASSRLRDTEAFF. The CDR3 bases are TGTGCCAGCAGTCGCCTCAGGGACACTGAAGCTTTCTTT.

The V and J genes are TRBV7-6 and TRBJ2-1; either TRBD1 or TRBD2 may fit D (5 bases each). V was shortened by 1 base and J by 8 bases, with 12 bases between the two germline ends. The CDR3 runs 14 residues. Germline V lookup: CDR1 SGHVS, CDR2 FNYEAQ. This CDR3 is CASSLVGTLDEQFF. CDR3 DNA sequence: TGTGCCAGCAGCTTAGTAGGGACCCTCGATGAGCAGTTCTTC.

The chain combines TRBV9 with TRBJ2-5; the match to TRBD2 covers 8 bases. TRBJ2-7 matches the DNA end more closely, so the J call is doubtful. Germline values: CDR1 SGDLS, CDR2 YYNGEE. The length of the CDR3 is 16 residues. In nucleotides, the CDR3 is TGTGCCAGCAGCCCGAGCGGGGGCCTTTACTCCTACGAGCAGTACTTC. As protein: CASSPSGGLYSYEQYF.

The CDR3 is CASSQESGTNTEAFF. The CDR3 bases are TGCGCCAGCAGCCAAGAATCAGGGACGAACACTGAAGCTTTCTTT. This chain connects TRBV4-1 to TRBJ1-1, with D maybe TRBD1 (5 bases). Trimming shortened V by 0 bases and J by 1 base, and 9 bases separated the two germline ends. The CDR3 runs 15 residues. Per the germline V gene, CDR1 is MGHRA and CDR2 is YSYEKL.

V and J are TRBV25-1 and TRBJ2-7; no definite D call. V dropped 0 bases and J dropped 6 bases, with 15 bases sitting between them. This CDR3 has 15 amino acids. From germline, CDR1 is MGHDK and CDR2 SYGVNS. This chain's CDR3 is CASSEYRLPRSEQYF. CDR3 coding DNA: TGTGCCAGCAGTGAATATCGGCTTCCCCGGAGCGAGCAGTACTTC.

The gene calls are TRBV2 and TRBJ1-1; D ambiguous. V gave up 6 bases and J gave up 1 base, with 12 bases separating them. CDR1 and CDR2 (germline): SNHLY, FYNNEI. There are 14 residues in the CDR3. This CDR3 reads CASSVGRANTEAFF. The CDR3 nucleotides read TGTGCCAGCAGCGTCGGACGAGCGAACACTGAAGCTTTCTTT.

This rearrangement joins TRBV25-1 to TRBJ2-7; tentative D call: TRBD1 (6 bases). The V gene's germline CDR1 is MGHDK and CDR2 SYGVNS. V was cut by 7 bases and J by 6 bases, with 19 bases left in between. The CDR3 sequence is 14 residues long. The CDR3 nucleotides read TGTGCCAGCAACTCAAGGGCAGGGGTAAGCGAGCAGTACTTC. Translating it yields CASNSRAGVSEQYF.

This chain uses TRBV7-3 with TRBJ2-5; TRBD2 matches at 8 bases. V gave up 4 bases and J gave up 5 bases; unmatched junction bases: 24. CDR3 length equals 20 residues. The germline V gene encodes CDR1 SGHTA and CDR2 FQGTGA. The CDR3 protein is CASSSPDTPGGREDVETQYF. In DNA, the CDR3 is TGTGCCAGCAGCTCCCCAGACACCCCGGGGGGGCGCGAGGATGTTGAGACCCAGTACTTC.